This TCR beta chain derives from a study of T-cell reconstitution after alpha-beta-depleted transplantation in children. This CDR3 spans 14 amino acids. Germline V gene lookup returns CDR1 SGHTA and CDR2 FQGNSA. Trimming left V 1 base short and J 8 bases short, with 12 bases between. This clonotype was detected only a few times. Researchers prepared the TCRbeta library using unique molecular identifiers, the study reports. TCRdb used MiXCR to reprocess the PCR reads, holding one entry per CDR3 protein. The sample consists of about 1,000,000 distinct CDR3 sequences, less than 30% of them appearing once.

This chain uses TRBV7-2 with TRBJ2-1; D is undetermined. The receptor was derived from a boy less than two years old who had a stem cell transplant for SCID, so the T cells may come from the graft donor. Specimen: PBMCs, mostly from graft donor cells, collected 360 days after TCRalphabeta/CD19-depleted stem cell transplant. CDR3 bases: TGTGCCAGCAGCTTAGTCTCGTTCCGGGATGAGCAGTTCTTC. This codes for CASSLVSFRDEQFF.